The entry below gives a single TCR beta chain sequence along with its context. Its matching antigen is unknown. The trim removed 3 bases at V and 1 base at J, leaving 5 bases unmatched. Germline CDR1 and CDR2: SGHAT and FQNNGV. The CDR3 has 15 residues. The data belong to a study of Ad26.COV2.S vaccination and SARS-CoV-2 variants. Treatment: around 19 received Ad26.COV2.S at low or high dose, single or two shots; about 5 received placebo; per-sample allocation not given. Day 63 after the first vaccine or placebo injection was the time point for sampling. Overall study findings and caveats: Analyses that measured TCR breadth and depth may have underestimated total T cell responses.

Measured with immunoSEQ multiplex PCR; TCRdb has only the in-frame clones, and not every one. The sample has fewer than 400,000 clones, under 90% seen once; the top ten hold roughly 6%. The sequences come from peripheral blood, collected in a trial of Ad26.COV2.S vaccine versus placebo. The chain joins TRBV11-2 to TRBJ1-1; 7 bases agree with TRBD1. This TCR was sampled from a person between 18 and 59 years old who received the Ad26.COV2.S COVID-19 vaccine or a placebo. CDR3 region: CASSLGTASNTEAFF. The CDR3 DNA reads TGTGCCAGCAGCTTGGGGACAGCCTCGAACACTGAAGCTTTCTTT.